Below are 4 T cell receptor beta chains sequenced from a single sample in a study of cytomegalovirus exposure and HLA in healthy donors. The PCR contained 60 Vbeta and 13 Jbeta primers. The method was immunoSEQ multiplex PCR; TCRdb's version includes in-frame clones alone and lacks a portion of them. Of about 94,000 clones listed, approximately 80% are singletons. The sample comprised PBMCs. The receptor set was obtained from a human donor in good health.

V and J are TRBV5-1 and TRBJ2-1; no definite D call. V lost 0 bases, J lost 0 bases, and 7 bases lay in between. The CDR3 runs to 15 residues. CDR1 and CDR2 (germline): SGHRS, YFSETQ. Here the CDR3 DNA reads TGCGCCAGCAGCTTGGACGGTAGCTCCTACAATGAGCAGTTCTTC. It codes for CASSLDGSSYNEQFF.

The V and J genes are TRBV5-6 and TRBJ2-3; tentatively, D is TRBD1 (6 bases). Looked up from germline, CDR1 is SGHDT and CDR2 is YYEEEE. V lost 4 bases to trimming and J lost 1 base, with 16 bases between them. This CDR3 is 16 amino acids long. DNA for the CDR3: TGTGCCAGCAGCCCATTATGGGGGCAAGGCACAGATACGCAGTATTTT. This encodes CASSPLWGQGTDTQYF.

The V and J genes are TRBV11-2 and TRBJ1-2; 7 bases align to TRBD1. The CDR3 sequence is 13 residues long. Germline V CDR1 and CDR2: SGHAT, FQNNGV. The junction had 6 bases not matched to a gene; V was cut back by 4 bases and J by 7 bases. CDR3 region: CASSSRQGPGYTF. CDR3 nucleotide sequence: TGTGCCAGCAGCTCCCGACAGGGACCTGGCTACACCTTC.

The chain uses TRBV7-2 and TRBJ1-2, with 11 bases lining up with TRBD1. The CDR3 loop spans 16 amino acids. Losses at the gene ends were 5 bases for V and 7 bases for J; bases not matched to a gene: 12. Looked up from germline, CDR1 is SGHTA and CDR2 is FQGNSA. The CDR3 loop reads CASSLGQGASSGGYTF. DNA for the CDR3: TGTGCCAGCAGCCTCGGACAGGGGGCAAGTTCTGGTGGCTACACCTTC. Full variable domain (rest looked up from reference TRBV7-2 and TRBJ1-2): GAGVSQSPSNKVTEKGKDVELRCDPISGHTALYWYRQSLGQGLEFLIYFQGNSAPDKSGLPSDRFSAERTGGSVSTLTIQRTQQEDSAVYLCASSLGQGASSGGYTFGSGTRLTVV.